Presented here are 5 T cell receptor beta chains from one specimen sequenced in a study of cytomegalovirus exposure and HLA in healthy donors. The PCR contained 60 Vbeta and 13 Jbeta primers. Measured with immunoSEQ multiplex PCR; TCRdb has only the in-frame clones, and not every one. Found here are fewer than 150,000 clones, 73% of them singletons; the top ten hold around 4.2%. Sequenced material: PBMCs. Receptors were obtained from a woman aged 35 to 49 in good health and CMV-seronegative.

With regard to this clone: An end of the junction differs from the germline gene, which may be a read error. The chain employs TRBV7-9 and TRBJ2-4, with TRBD2 matching over 8 bases. CDR1 is SEHNR, CDR2 FQNEAQ, per germline (reference sequence). The CDR3 loop spans 18 amino acids. The CDR3 DNA sequence: TGTTCCAGCAGCTTAGACCTCCGGGAGGGCCTAGCCAAAAACATTCAGTACTTC. This sequence encodes CSSSLDLREGLAKNIQYF.

The rearrangement links TRBV18 to TRBJ2-3, with 14 bases aligning to TRBD2. Per the germline V gene, CDR1 is KGHSH and CDR2 is LQKENI. V was clipped by 0 bases and J by 1 base; unmatched bases: 3. CDR3 length: 18 amino acids. CDR3 nucleotides: TGTGCCAGCTCACCACCGGGACTAGCGGGGGCGCGCACAGATACGCAGTATTTT. This codes for CASSPPGLAGARTDTQYF.

The sample holds a few counts of this clone. V usage is TRBV5-1 and J usage is TRBJ2-5, with TRBD1 matching 10 bases. The CDR3 covers 14 residues. CDR1 is SGHRS and CDR2 is YFSETQ in the germline V gene. The junction had 3 bases not matched to a gene; V was cut back by 4 bases and J by 3 bases. The CDR3 DNA follows: TGCGCCAGCAGCACCGGGACAGGGGAAGAGACCCAGTACTTC. Amino acids: CASSTGTGEETQYF.

Here the CDR3 DNA reads TGTGCCAGTTCAAGCACTAGCGGATACGAGCAGTACTTC. This codes for CASSSTSGYEQYF. The V call is TRBV19, the J call TRBJ2-7; 8 bases line up with TRBD2. The length of the CDR3 is 13 residues. Germline V gene lookup returns CDR1 LNHDA and CDR2 SQIVND (reference sequence). J gave up 4 bases and V 8 bases, and 7 bases lay outside the gene matches.

The chain carries TRBV7-2 and TRBJ2-1; 14 positions agree with TRBD2. This CDR3 has 15 residues. The germline V gene has CDR1 SGHTA and CDR2 FQGNSA. V lost 2 bases to trimming and J lost 11 bases; unmatched junction nucleotides: 5. The CDR3 region has the DNA TGTGCCAGCAGCTTACGACTAGCGGGGGGGCCCCAGCAGTTCTTC. As protein: CASSLRLAGGPQQFF.